This T cell receptor (beta chain) was profiled in a study of blood T cell repertoires in COVID-19. Study-level information: Acute and convalescent COVID-19 samples came from the United States, Italy and Spain. Sample material is recorded as cDNA or gDNA derived from T cells, B-cell-depleted T cells, or PBMCs.

Study processing details: Nucleated cell counts were estimated from reference gene primer amplification. Libraries were prepared by immunoSEQ multiplex PCR; TCRdb keeps only in-frame clonotypes and omits some of them. V and J calls and clone size are those listed in that table; D and trimming were worked out from the DNA. The repertoire consists of 20,000 to 25,000 clones, with more than 90% occurring once and the leading ten covering 6% to 8%. The trim removed 1 base at V and 7 bases at J, leaving 6 bases unmatched. The CDR3 runs to 15 residues. The V gene's germline CDR1 is SGDLS and CDR2 YYNGEE. The sequenced sample was peripheral blood. The source of this sequence is an older man with active COVID-19. The genes are TRBV9 and TRBJ2-5, with 11 bases aligning to TRBD1. The CDR3 is CASSVQDRGQGTQYF. The CDR3 DNA sequence: TGTGCCAGCAGCGTACAGGACAGGGGGCAGGGGACCCAGTACTTC. The complete variable domain, with remaining parts taken from reference TRBV9 and TRBJ2-5, reads DSGVTQTPKHLITATGQRVTLRCSPRSGDLSVYWYQQSLDQGLQFLIQYYNGEERAKGNILERFSAQQFPDLHSELNLSSLELGDSALYFCASSVQDRGQGTQYFGPGTRLLVL.